This T cell receptor (beta chain) was sequenced in a study of blood T cell repertoires in COVID-19. Background on the study: COVID-19 samples, acute and convalescent, were from the United States, Italy and Spain.

CDR1 is ENHRY, CDR2 SYGVKD, per germline. CDR3 length equals 15 residues. Between the trimmed V and J ends, which lost 3 bases and 6 bases, there was a span of 12 bases. In the authors' workflow: Reference gene primer amplification yielded estimated nucleated cell counts. The data were produced by immunoSEQ multiplex PCR, yet TCRdb's version contains in-frame clones alone and is incomplete. The V and J calls and clone size are taken from that table; D and trimming were inferred from the DNA. The top ten hold 1.4% of the sample, which has around 240,000 clones, around 84% seen once. The source material was peripheral blood. The chain links TRBV10-3 to TRBJ1-6, with unresolved D. This clonotype originated in a woman in her forties who had recovered from COVID-19. CDR3 protein: CAISDRGLGNSPLHF. The CDR3, as DNA: TGTGCCATCAGTGACCGGGGATTAGGTAATTCACCCCTCCACTTT.